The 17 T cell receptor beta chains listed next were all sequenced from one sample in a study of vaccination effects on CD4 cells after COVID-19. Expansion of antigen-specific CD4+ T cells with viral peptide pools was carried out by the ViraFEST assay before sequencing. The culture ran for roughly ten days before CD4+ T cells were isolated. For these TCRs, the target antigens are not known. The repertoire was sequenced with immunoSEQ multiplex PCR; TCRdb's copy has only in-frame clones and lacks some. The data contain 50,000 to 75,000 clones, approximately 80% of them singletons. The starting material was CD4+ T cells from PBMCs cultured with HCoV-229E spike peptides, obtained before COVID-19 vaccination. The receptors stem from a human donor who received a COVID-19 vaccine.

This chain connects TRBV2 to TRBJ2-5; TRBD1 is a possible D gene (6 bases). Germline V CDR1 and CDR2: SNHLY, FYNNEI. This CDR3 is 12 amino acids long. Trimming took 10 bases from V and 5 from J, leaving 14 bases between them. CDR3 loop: CATQGHGETQYF. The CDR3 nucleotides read TGTGCCACACAGGGACACGGGGAGACCCAGTACTTC.

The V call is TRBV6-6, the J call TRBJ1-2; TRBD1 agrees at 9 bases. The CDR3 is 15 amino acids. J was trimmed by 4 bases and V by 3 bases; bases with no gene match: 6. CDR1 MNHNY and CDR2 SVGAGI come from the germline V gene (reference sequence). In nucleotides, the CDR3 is TGTGCCAGCAGTTATTTGGGACAGGGCCTCTATGGCTACACCTTC. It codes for CASSYLGQGLYGYTF.

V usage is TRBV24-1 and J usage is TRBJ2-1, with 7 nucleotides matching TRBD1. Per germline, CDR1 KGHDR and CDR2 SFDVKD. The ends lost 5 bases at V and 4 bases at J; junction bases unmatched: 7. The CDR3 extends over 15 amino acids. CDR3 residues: CATSGFIQGYNEQFF. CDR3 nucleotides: TGTGCCACCAGTGGGTTTATACAGGGGTACAATGAGCAGTTCTTC.

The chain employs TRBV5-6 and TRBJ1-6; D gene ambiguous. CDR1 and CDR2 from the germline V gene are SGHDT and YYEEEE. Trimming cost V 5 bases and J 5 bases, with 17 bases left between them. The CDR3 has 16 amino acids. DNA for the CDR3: TGTGCCAGCAGTCCCGTCGAGGAAACGAATAATTCACCCCTCCACTTT. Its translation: CASSPVEETNNSPLHF.

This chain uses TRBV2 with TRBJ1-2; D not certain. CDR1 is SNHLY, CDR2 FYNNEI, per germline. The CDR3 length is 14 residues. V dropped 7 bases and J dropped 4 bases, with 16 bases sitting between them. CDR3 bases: TGTGCCAGCACGTGGAGGGAAGTTCGCTATGGCTACACCTTC. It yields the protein CASTWREVRYGYTF.

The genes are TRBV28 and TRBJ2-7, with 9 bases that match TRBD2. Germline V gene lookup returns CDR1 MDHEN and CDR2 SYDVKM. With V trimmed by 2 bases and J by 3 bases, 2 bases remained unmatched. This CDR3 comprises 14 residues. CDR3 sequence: CASSLRRGGYEQYV. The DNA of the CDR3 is TGTGCCAGCAGTTTAAGGCGGGGGGGCTACGAGCAGTACGTC.

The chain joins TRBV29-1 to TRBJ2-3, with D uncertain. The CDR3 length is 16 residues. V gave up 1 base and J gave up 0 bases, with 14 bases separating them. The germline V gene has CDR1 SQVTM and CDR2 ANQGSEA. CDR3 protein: CSVEGAATLSTDTQYF. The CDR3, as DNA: TGCAGCGTTGAAGGAGCCGCGACCCTGAGCACAGATACGCAGTATTTT.

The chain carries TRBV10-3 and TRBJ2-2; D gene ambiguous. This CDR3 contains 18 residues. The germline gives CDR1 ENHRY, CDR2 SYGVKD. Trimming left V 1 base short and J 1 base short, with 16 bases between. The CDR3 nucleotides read TGTGCCATCAGTGAGTTCTTCGGTGTGGCAGGGAACACCGGGGAGCTGTTTTTT. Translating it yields CAISEFFGVAGNTGELFF.

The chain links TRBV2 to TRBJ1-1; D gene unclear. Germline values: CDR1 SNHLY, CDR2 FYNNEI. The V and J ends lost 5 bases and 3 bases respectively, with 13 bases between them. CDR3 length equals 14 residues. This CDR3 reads CASSPNGLDTEAFF. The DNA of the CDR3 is TGTGCCAGCAGTCCCAATGGACTCGACACTGAAGCTTTCTTT.

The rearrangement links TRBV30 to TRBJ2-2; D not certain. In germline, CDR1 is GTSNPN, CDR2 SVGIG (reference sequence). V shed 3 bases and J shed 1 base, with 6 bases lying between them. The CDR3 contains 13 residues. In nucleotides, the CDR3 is TGTGCCTGGAGACCCCAGAACACCGGGGAGCTGTTTTTT. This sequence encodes CAWRPQNTGELFF.

CDR3 DNA sequence: TGTGCCAGCAGCCGGGACCGGACAGGGGTAGACTCACCCCTCCACTTT. As protein: CASSRDRTGVDSPLHF. The V gene is TRBV7-8, the J gene TRBJ1-6; TRBD1 aligns across 9 bases. Germline trimming cut 5 bases from V and 10 bases from J; bases unmatched to any gene: 12. This CDR3 has 16 residues. The V gene's germline CDR1 is SGHVS and CDR2 FQNEAQ.

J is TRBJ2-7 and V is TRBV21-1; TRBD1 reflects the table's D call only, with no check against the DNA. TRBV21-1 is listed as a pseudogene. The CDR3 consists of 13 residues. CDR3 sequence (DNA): TGTGCCAGCGTTAGGACAGGGCTGTACGAGCAGTACGTC. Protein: CASVRTGLYEQYV.

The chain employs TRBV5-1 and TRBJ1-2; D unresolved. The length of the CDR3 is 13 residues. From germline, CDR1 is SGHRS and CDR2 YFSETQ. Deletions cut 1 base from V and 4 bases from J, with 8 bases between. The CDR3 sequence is CASSLMDGYGYTF. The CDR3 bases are TGCGCCAGCAGCTTGATGGACGGCTATGGCTACACCTTC.

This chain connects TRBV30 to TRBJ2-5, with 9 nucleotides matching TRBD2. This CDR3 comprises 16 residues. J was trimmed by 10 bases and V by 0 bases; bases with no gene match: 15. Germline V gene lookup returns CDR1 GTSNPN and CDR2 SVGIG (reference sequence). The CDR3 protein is CAWSVFAAGGAGIQYF. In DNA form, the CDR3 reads TGTGCCTGGAGTGTATTCGCGGCGGGGGGGGCAGGGATCCAGTACTTC.

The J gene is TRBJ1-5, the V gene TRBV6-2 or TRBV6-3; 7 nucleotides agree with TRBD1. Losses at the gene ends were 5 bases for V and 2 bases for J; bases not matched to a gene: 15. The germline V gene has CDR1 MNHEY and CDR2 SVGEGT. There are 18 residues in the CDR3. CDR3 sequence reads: CASSQTKTSGGGNQPQHF. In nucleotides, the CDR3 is TGTGCCAGCAGTCAGACGAAAACCTCAGGGGGTGGCAATCAGCCCCAGCATTTT.

The CDR3 reads CASTSTGQPQETQYF. CDR3 coding DNA: TGTGCCAGCACCTCAACAGGACAGCCACAAGAGACCCAGTACTTC. The genes are TRBV6-5 and TRBJ2-5, with TRBD1 as a possible D gene (6 bases). The CDR3 spans 15 residues. Germline values: CDR1 MNHEY, CDR2 SVGAGI. V lost 7 bases and J lost 2, with 17 bases in between.

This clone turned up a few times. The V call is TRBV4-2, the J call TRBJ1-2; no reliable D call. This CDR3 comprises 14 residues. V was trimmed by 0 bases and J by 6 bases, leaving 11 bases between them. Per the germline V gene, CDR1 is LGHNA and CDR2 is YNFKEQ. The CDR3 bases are TGTGCCAGCAGCCAAGATCGAAGGCCGGATGGCTACACCTTC. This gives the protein CASSQDRRPDGYTF.